These 19 T cell receptor beta chains came from one sample sequenced in a study of CD8 T cells in ankylosing spondylitis. TCRdb reprocessed the 5' RACE reads with MiXCR, giving one entry per CDR3 protein. Among 350,000 to 550,000 distinct CDR3 sequences, roughly a quarter were seen once, and the ten largest hold 0.89%. Study-level results: Blood from ankylosing spondylitis patients appeared to carry a characteristic roughly 8-variant TCR beta motif.

For these receptors, no antigen is known. Sequenced input: blood, either unsorted or a sorted T cell fraction (not recorded which). These receptors came from a male donor with ankylosing spondylitis.

The sample holds a few counts of this clonotype. V usage is TRBV5-1 and J usage is TRBJ1-2; D ambiguous. The CDR3 contains 14 residues. Germline CDR1 reads SGHRS; CDR2 reads YFSETQ. With 1 base removed from V and 0 bases from J, the gap between germline ends came to 7 bases. The CDR3 DNA is TGCGCCAGCAGCTTGAGCCCGGCTAACTATGGCTACACCTTC. It is translated as CASSLSPANYGYTF.

V gene TRBV7-9 combines with J gene TRBJ1-1; 8 nucleotides agree with TRBD1. CDR1 SEHNR and CDR2 FQNEAQ come from the germline V gene (reference sequence). Germline trimming cut 0 bases from V and 4 bases from J; bases unmatched to any gene: 4. The CDR3 loop spans 15 amino acids. The DNA of the CDR3 is TGTGCCAGCAGCTTAGCGACAGGGGAACGCACTGAAGCTTTCTTT. Translating gives CASSLATGERTEAFF.

The rearrangement joins TRBV5-1 to TRBJ1-2, with a possible D match to TRBD1 (5 bases). This CDR3 has 15 amino acids. Germline CDR1 SGHRS, CDR2 YFSETQ. Trimming cost V 2 bases and J 4 bases, with 15 bases left between them. The CDR3 region is CASSFAGTDGYGYTF. The CDR3 DNA follows: TGCGCCAGCAGCTTTGCCGGGACCGACGGCTATGGCTACACCTTC.

This clonotype was detected only a few times. This chain links TRBV5-1 with TRBJ2-1; D is perhaps TRBD1 (5 bases). The CDR3 sequence is 13 residues long. Germline CDR1 reads SGHRS; CDR2 reads YFSETQ. Trimming removed 4 bases at V and 7 bases at J, with 12 bases between. CDR3 loop: CASSLNSGNEQFF. The CDR3, as DNA: TGCGCCAGCAGCCTCAACTCAGGGAATGAGCAGTTCTTC.

This clonotype appeared a few times. The genes are TRBV7-9 and TRBJ1-6; D remains ambiguous. The CDR3 is 12 residues long. Germline V CDR1 and CDR2: SEHNR, FQNEAQ (reference sequence). The germline V and J ends were trimmed by 1 base and 15 bases, with 10 bases remaining between them. The CDR3 loop reads CASSLGVHLLHF. The CDR3 nucleotides read TGTGCCAGCAGCTTAGGCGTACATCTCCTCCACTTT.

The chain uses TRBV2 and TRBJ2-1; no definite D call. This CDR3 is 13 amino acids long. CDR1 and CDR2 from the germline V gene are SNHLY and FYNNEI. Deletions cut 7 bases from V and 4 bases from J, with 11 bases between. This CDR3 reads CASTVGRYNEQFF. The CDR3 bases are TGTGCCAGCACTGTGGGCAGGTACAATGAGCAGTTCTTC.

This clonotype was observed once. The chain combines TRBV6-1 with TRBJ2-7; D could derive from TRBD1 or TRBD2 (5 bases each). V shed 6 bases and J shed 5 bases, with 14 bases lying between them. The CDR3 extends over 13 amino acids. Germline V gene lookup returns CDR1 MNHNS and CDR2 SASEGT. CDR3 bases: TGTGCCAGCAGACCGACGGGGCTGGACGAGCAGTACGTC. Translation: CASRPTGLDEQYV.

In its sample, this clonotype was seen a few times. The chain carries TRBV20-1 and TRBJ2-3; either TRBD1 or TRBD2 may supply D (5 bases each). The germline V gene has CDR1 DFQATT and CDR2 SNEGSKA (reference sequence). The CDR3 loop spans 14 amino acids. Trimming shortened V by 3 bases and J by 0 bases, and 10 bases separated the two germline ends. Written as DNA, the CDR3 is TGCAGTGCTAGCCGGGACGGCAGCACAGATACGCAGTATTTT. Protein: CSASRDGSTDTQYF.

This clonotype showed up many times. The gene calls are TRBV12-3 or TRBV12-4 and TRBJ2-5; D not certain. The CDR3 consists of 15 residues. With 5 bases removed from V and 4 bases from J, the gap between germline ends came to 17 bases. The CDR3 here is CASSPASRLGETQYF. CDR3 nucleotides: TGTGCCAGCAGTCCTGCCAGCCGGCTAGGAGAGACCCAGTACTTC.

A few counts support this clonotype. The chain employs TRBV12-3 or TRBV12-4 and TRBJ2-1; 7 bases are shared with TRBD2. V trimming: 5 bases; J trimming: 5 bases; junction bases outside the gene matches: 9. This CDR3 is 15 amino acids long. The CDR3 DNA follows: TGTGCCAGCAGTACCAGGACTAGGAATAACAATGAGCAGTTCTTC. This codes for CASSTRTRNNNEQFF.

This clonotype was detected only once. This chain links TRBV3-1 with TRBJ2-4; TRBD1 agrees at 9 bases. The CDR3 runs 14 residues. CDR1 is LGHDT and CDR2 is YNNKEL in the germline V gene (reference sequence). J gave up 4 bases and V 6 bases, and 4 bases lay outside the gene matches. CDR3 sequence: CASSRTGEKNIQYF. The CDR3 coding sequence is TGTGCCAGCAGTCGGACAGGGGAAAAAAACATTCAGTACTTC.

The genes are TRBV20-1 and TRBJ1-1; D remains ambiguous. V gave up 0 bases and J gave up 13 bases, with 12 bases separating them. The CDR3 runs 11 residues. Looked up from germline, CDR1 is DFQATT and CDR2 is SNEGSKA (reference sequence). In nucleotides, the CDR3 is TGCAGTGCTAGAGAAACAGTAGATGGTTTCTTT. It specifies CSARETVDGFF.

The genes are TRBV29-1 and TRBJ2-1; the match to TRBD2 covers 8 bases. V lost 7 bases and J lost 2; bases outside the gene matches: 4. This CDR3 region has 13 residues. Germline CDR1 is SQVTM and CDR2 is ANQGSEA. The CDR3 loop reads CSARGGAYNEQFF. The CDR3 DNA sequence: TGCAGCGCCCGGGGGGGGGCCTACAATGAGCAGTTCTTC.

This clonotype occurred a few times. The V gene is TRBV7-9, the J gene TRBJ2-2; 9 bases fit TRBD1. The junction had 7 bases not matched to a gene; V was cut back by 5 bases and J by 6 bases. Germline V gene lookup returns CDR1 SEHNR and CDR2 FQNEAQ (reference sequence). This CDR3 region has 15 residues. CDR3 bases: TGTGCCAGCAGCCTTAGGACAGGGGATTCCGGGGAGCTGTTTTTT. Its protein is CASSLRTGDSGELFF.

J is TRBJ1-3 and V is TRBV11-2; D unresolved. The V end lost 4 bases, the J end lost 3 bases, and 10 bases lay between the germline ends. Looked up from germline, CDR1 is SGHAT and CDR2 is FQNNGV. The length of the CDR3 is 14 residues. The CDR3 region is CASSSRTYGNTIYF. The CDR3, as DNA: TGTGCCAGCAGCTCCCGGACTTATGGAAACACCATATATTTT.

The table lists this clonotype with many counts. The rearrangement joins TRBV3-1 to TRBJ1-2; 8 bases are a match to TRBD1. The J segment lost 0 bases and the V segment lost 4 bases, leaving 4 bases of the junction unmatched. CDR1 LGHDT and CDR2 YNNKEL come from the germline V gene (reference sequence). The CDR3 runs 15 residues. The CDR3 spells CASSPGQGTNYGYTF. For the CDR3, the DNA is TGTGCCAGCAGCCCCGGACAGGGCACTAACTATGGCTACACCTTC.

The chain uses TRBV30 and TRBJ1-5; tentative D call: TRBD1 (5 bases). V lost 3 bases and J 6 bases, leaving 24 bases between the germline ends. The CDR3 totals 17 residues. Looked up from germline, CDR1 is GTSNPN and CDR2 is SVGIG (reference sequence). The CDR3 protein is CAWSPWGGGGVGQPQHF. The CDR3 nucleotides read TGTGCCTGGAGCCCCTGGGGGGGTGGAGGAGTAGGTCAGCCCCAGCATTTT.

This clonotype was counted a few times. The CDR3 loop is CSAPRLAGGGDADTQYF. The CDR3 bases are TGCAGTGCCCCCCGGCTAGCGGGAGGAGGTGACGCAGATACGCAGTATTTT. V and J are TRBV20-1 and TRBJ2-3; 11 bases are shared with TRBD2. The CDR3 consists of 17 residues. The J segment lost 4 bases and the V segment lost 6 bases, leaving 15 bases of the junction unmatched. The germline CDR1 and CDR2 sequences are DFQATT and SNEGSKA (reference sequence).

The chain is built from TRBV5-1 and TRBJ1-6; D call uncertain. Germline CDR1 reads SGHRS; CDR2 reads YFSETQ. Trimming pared 4 bases from V and 13 bases from J, leaving 18 bases between. The CDR3 length is 14 residues. The CDR3 loop is CASSTGPSSDPLHF. DNA for the CDR3: TGCGCCAGCAGCACCGGGCCATCTAGTGACCCCCTCCACTTT.